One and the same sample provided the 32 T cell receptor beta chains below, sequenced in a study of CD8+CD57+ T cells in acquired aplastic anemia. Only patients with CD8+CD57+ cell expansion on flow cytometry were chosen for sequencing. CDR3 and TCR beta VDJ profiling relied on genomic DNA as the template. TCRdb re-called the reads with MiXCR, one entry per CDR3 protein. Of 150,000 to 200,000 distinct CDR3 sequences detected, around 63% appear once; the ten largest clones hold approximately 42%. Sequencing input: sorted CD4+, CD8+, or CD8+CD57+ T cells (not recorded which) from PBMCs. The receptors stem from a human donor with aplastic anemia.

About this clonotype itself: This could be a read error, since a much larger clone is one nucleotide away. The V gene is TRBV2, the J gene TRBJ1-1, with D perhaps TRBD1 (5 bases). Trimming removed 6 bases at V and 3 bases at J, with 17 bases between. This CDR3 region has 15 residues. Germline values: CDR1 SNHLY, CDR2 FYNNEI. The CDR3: CASSDFPGLDTEAFF. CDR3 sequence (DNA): TGTGCCAGCAGCGACTTCCCGGGACTCGACACTGAAGCTTTCTTT.

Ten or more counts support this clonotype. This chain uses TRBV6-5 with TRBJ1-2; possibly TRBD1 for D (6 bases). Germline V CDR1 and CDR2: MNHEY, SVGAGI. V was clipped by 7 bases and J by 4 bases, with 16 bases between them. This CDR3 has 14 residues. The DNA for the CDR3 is TGTGCCAGCAACGACCTTGGACAGCTCTATGGCTACACCTTC. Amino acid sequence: CASNDLGQLYGYTF.

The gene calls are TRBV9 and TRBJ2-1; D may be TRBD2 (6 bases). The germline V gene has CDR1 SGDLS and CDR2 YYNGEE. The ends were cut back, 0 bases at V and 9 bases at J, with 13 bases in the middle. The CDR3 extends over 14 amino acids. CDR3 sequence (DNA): TGTGCCAGCAGCGTAGATCAGTGGGGAGGTGAGCAGTTCTTC. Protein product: CASSVDQWGGEQFF.

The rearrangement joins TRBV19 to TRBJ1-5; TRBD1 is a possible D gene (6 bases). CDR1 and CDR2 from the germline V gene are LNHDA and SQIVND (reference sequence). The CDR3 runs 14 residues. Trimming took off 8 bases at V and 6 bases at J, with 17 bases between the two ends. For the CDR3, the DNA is TGTGCCAGTTCGGAGGGGGGAAGAGTTCAGCCCCAGCATTTT. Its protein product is CASSEGGRVQPQHF.

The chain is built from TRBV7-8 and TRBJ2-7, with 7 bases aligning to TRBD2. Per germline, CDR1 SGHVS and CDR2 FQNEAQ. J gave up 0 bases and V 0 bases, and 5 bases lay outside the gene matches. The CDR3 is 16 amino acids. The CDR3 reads CASSLAGGVNSYEQYF. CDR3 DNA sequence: TGTGCCAGCAGCTTAGCGGGGGGGGTTAACTCCTACGAGCAGTACTTC.

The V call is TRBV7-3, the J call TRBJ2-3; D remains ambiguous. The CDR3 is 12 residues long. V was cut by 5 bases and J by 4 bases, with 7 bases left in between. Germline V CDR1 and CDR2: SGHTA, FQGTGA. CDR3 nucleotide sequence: TGTGCCAGCAGCCCCTCCCCAGATACGCAGTATTTT. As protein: CASSPSPDTQYF.

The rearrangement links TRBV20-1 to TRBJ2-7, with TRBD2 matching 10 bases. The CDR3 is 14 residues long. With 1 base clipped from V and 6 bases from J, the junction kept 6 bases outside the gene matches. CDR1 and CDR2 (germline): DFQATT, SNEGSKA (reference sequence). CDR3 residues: CSARASGGRFEQYF. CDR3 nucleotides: TGCAGTGCTAGAGCTAGCGGGGGAAGGTTCGAGCAGTACTTC.

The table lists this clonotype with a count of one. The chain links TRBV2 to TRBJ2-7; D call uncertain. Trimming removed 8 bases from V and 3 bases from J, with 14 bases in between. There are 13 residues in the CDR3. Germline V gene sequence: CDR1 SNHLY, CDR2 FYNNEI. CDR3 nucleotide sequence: TGTGCCAGCGGTTGGGTGGGCGGCTACGAGCAGTACTTC. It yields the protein CASGWVGGYEQYF.

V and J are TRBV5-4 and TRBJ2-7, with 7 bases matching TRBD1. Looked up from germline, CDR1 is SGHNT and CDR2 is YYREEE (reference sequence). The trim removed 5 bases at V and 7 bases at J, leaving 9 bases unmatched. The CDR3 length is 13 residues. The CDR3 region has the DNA TGTGCCAGCAGGCCAGGGACAGCTAGAGAGCAGTACTTC. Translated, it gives CASRPGTAREQYF.

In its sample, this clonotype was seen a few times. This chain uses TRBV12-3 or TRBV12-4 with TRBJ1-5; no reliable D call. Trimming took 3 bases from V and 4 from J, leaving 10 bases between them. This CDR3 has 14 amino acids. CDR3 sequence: CASSFRVGNQPQHF. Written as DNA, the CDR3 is TGTGCCAGCAGTTTCCGGGTTGGAAATCAGCCCCAGCATTTT.

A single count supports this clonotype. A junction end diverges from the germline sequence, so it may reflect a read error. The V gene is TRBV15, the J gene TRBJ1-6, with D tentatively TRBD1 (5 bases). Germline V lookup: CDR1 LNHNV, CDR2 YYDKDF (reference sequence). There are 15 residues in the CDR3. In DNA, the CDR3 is TGTGCCACCAGCAGAGTCAGCGAGGGGAGTTCACTCCTCCACTTT. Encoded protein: CATSRVSEGSSLLHF.

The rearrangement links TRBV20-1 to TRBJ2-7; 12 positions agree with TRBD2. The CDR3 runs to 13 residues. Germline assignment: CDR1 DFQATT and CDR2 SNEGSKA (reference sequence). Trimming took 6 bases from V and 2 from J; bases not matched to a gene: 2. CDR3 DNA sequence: TGCAGTGCCTCTAGCGGGAGGGCCTACGAGCAGTACTTC. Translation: CSASSGRAYEQYF.

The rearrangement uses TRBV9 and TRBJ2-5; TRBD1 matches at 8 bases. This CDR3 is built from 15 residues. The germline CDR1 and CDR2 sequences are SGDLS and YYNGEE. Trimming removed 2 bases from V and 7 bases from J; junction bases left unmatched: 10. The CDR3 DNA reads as TGTGCCAGCAGCGTCAGGACAGGGCCGAGCCCGACCCAGTACTTC. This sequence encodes CASSVRTGPSPTQYF.

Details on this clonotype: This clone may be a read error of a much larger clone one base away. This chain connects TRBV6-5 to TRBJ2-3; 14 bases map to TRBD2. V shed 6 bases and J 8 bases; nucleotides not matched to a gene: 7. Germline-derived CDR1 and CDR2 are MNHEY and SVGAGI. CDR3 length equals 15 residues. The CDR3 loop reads CASRRLAGGLGTQYF. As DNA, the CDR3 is TGTGCCAGCAGACGACTAGCGGGGGGGCTGGGTACGCAGTATTTT.

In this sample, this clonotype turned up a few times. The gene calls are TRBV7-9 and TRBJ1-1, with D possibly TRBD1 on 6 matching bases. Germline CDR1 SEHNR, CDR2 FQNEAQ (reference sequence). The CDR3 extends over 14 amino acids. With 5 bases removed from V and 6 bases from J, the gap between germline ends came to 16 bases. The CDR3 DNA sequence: TGTGCCAGCAGCAGGACAGTAGGAACCTCTGAAGCTTTCTTT. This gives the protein CASSRTVGTSEAFF.

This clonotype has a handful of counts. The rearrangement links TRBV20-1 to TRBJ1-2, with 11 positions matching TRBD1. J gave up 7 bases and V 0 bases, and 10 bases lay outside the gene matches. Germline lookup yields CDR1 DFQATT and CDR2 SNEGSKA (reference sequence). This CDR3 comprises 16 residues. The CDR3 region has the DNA TGCAGTGCTAGAGATTTGGGACAGGGGGAGATGGGTGGCTACACCTTC. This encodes CSARDLGQGEMGGYTF.

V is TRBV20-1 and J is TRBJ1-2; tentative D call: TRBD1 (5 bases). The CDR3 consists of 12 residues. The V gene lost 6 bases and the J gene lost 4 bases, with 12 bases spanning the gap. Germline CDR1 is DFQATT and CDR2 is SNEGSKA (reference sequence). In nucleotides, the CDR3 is TGCAGTGCCGGGGGGGTAACCTATGGCTACACCTTC. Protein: CSAGGVTYGYTF.

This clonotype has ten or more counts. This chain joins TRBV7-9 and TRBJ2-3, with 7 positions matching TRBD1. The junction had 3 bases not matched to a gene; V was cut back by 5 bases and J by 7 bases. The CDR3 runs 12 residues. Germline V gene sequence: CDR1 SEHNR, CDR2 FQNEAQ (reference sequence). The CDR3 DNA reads TGTGCCAGCAGCCTACAGGGGAATACGCAGTATTTT. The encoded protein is CASSLQGNTQYF. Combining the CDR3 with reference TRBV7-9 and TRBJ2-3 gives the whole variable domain DTGVSQNPRHKITKRGQNVTFRCDPISEHNRLYWYRQTLGQGPEFLTYFQNEAQLEKSRLLSDRFSAERPKGSFSTLEIQRTEQGDSAMYLCASSLQGNTQYFGPGTRLTVL.

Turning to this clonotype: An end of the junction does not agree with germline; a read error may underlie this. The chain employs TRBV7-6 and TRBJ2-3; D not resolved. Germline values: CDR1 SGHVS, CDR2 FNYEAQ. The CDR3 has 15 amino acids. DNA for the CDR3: TGCGCCAGCAGCTTACTGGCGGCTAGCACAGATACGCAGTATTTT. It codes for CASSLLAASTDTQYF.

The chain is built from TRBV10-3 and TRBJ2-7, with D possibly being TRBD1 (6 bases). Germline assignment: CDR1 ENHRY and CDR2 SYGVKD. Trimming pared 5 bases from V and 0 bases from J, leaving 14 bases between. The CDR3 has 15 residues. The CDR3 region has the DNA TGTGCCATCAGTAGACAAACAGGGATCTCCTACGAGCAGTACTTC. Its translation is CAISRQTGISYEQYF.

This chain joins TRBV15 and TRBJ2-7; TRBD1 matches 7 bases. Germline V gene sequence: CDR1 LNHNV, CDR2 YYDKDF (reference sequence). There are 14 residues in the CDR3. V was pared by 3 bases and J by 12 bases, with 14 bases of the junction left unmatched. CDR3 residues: CATSSRLGQALPYF. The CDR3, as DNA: TGTGCCACCAGCAGCCGTCTCGGACAGGCTCTCCCGTACTTC.

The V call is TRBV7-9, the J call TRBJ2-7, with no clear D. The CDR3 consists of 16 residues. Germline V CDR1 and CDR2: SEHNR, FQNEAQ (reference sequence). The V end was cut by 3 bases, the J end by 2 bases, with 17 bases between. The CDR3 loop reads CASSFATTSATYEQYF. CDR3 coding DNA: TGTGCCAGCAGCTTTGCCACGACGTCGGCGACCTACGAGCAGTACTTC.

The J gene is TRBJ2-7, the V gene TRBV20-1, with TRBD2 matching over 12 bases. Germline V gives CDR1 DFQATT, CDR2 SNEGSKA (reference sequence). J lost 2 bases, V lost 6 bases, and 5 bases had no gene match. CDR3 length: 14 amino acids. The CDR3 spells CSASPSGRAYEQYF. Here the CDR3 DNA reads TGCAGTGCCAGTCCTAGCGGGAGGGCCTACGAGCAGTACTTC.

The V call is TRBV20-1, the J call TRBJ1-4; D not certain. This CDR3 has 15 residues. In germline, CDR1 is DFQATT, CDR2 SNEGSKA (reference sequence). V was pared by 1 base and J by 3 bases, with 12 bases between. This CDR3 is CSARARSFANEKLFF. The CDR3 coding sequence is TGCAGTGCTAGAGCTCGGAGCTTTGCTAATGAAAAACTGTTTTTT.

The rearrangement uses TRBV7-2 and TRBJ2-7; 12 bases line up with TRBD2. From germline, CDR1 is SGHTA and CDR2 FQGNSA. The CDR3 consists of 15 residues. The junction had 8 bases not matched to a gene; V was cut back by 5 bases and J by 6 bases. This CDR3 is CASSITSGRPSEQYF. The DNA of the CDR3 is TGTGCCAGCAGCATAACTAGCGGGAGGCCTTCCGAGCAGTACTTC.

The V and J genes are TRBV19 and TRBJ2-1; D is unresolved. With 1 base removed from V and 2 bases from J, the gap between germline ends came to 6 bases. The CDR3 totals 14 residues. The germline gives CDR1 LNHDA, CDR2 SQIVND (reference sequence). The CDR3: CASSIVAAYNEQFF. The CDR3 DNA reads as TGTGCCAGTAGTATAGTGGCGGCCTACAATGAGCAGTTCTTC.

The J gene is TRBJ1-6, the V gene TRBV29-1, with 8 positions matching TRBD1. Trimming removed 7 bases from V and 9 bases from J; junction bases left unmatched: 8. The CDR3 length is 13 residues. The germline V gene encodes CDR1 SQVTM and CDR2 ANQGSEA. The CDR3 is CSAGQGGSSPLHF. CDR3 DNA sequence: TGCAGCGCCGGACAGGGAGGGAGTTCACCCCTCCACTTT.

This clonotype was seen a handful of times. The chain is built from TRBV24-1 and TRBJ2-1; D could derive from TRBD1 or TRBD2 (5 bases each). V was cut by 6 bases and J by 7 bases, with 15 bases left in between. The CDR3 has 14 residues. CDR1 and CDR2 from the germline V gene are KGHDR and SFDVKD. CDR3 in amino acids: CATSLAGTENEQFF. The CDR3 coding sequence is TGTGCCACCAGTCTCGCCGGGACGGAGAATGAGCAGTTCTTC.

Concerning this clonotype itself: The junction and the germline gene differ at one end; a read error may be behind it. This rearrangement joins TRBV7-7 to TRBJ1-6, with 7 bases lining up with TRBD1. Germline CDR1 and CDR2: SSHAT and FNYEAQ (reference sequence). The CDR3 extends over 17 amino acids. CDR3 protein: CASSPLRDSSYNSPLHF. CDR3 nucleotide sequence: TGTGCTAGCAGCCCTCTCCGGGACAGCTCCTATAATTCACCCCTCCACTTT. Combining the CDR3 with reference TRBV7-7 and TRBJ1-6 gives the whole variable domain GAGVSQSPRYKVTKRGQDVTLRCDPISSHATLYWYQQALGQGPEFLTYFNYEAQPDKSGLPSDRFSAERPEGSISTLTIQRTEQRDSAMYRCASSPLRDSSYNSPLHFGNGTRLTVT.

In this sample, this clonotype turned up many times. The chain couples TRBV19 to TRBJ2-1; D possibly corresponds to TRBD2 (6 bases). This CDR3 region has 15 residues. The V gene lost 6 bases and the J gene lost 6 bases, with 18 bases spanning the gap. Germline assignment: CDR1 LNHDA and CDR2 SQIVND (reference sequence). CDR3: CASSAPVWGGNEQFF. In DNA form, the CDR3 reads TGTGCCAGTAGCGCCCCCGTGTGGGGAGGCAATGAGCAGTTCTTC.

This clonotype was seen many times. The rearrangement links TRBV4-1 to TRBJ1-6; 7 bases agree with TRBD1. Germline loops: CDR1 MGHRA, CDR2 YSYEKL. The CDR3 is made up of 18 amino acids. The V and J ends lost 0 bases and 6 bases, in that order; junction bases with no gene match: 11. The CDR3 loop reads CASSQDPQGTTLNSPLHF. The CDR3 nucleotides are TGCGCCAGCAGCCAAGATCCACAGGGGACTACTCTTAATTCACCCCTCCACTTT.

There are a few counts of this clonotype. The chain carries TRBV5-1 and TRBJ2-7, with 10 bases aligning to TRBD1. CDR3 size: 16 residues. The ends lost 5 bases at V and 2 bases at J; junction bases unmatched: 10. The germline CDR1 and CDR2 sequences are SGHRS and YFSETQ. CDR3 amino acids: CASRLRPGQGTYEQYF. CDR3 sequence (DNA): TGCGCCAGCAGGTTACGACCGGGACAGGGGACCTACGAGCAGTACTTC.